The 20 T cell receptor beta chains given below trace back to one sample, sequenced in a study of blood T cell repertoires in COVID-19. Profiling relied on immunoSEQ multiplex PCR, and the TCRdb table lists in-frame clones only, not all of them. The sample contains over 250,000 clones, around four fifths of which appear only once. The sequencing input was peripheral blood. The receptors were gathered from a woman aged 50 to 60 who had recovered from COVID-19.

The gene calls are TRBV21-1 and TRBJ2-7; the table assigns TRBD2, which was not confirmed against the DNA. TRBV21-1 is a pseudogene locus. The CDR3 contains 18 residues. CDR3 loop: CASSKEVSNGRRTYEQYF. In DNA, the CDR3 is TGTGCCAGCAGCAAAGAGGTTTCAAACGGGAGAAGGACCTACGAGCAGTACTTC.

This clone was seen just once. This chain uses TRBV7-8 with TRBJ2-5; TRBD2 matches at 9 bases. The CDR3 loop spans 16 amino acids. Per germline, CDR1 SGHVS and CDR2 FQNEAQ. V shed 5 bases and J 5 bases; nucleotides not matched to a gene: 12. CDR3: CASSRLVSGGGETQYF. CDR3 nucleotides: TGTGCCAGCAGCAGACTCGTTAGCGGGGGTGGCGAGACCCAGTACTTC.

This clone was observed a few times. V gene TRBV19 combines with J gene TRBJ2-7, with 10 positions matching TRBD1. Per the germline V gene, CDR1 is LNHDA and CDR2 is SQIVND (reference sequence). Losses at the gene ends were 2 bases for V and 7 bases for J; bases not matched to a gene: 11. The CDR3 sequence is 16 residues long. DNA of the CDR3: TGTGCCAGTAGTATAAGGTCCGGGACAGGGGCTGGTGAGCAGTACTTC. The encoded protein is CASSIRSGTGAGEQYF.

This clone has a single count. V gene TRBV12-3 or TRBV12-4 combines with J gene TRBJ1-1, with D possibly being TRBD1 (6 bases). The CDR3 totals 12 residues. The V end lost 10 bases, the J end lost 6 bases, and 15 bases lay between the germline ends. The CDR3 DNA follows: TGTGCCACAGGGGCAAACCCACCTGAAGCTTTCTTT. This translates into CATGANPPEAFF.

V gene TRBV6-4 combines with J gene TRBJ2-1, with a possible D match to TRBD2 (6 bases). The CDR3 extends over 13 amino acids. Germline CDR1 and CDR2: MRHNA and SNTAGT. V lost 4 bases, J lost 8 bases, and 12 bases lay in between. CDR3 bases: TGTGCCAGCAGTGGGACGGGGGACCATGAGCAGTTCTTC. The encoded protein is CASSGTGDHEQFF.

This clone appeared a few times. This chain joins TRBV5-1 and TRBJ2-1, with 11 bases matching TRBD2. Looked up from germline, CDR1 is SGHRS and CDR2 is YFSETQ. Trimming at V came to 4 bases and at J to 4 bases, leaving 7 bases not matched to a gene. There are 16 residues in the CDR3. The CDR3 loop is CASSPGLAAAYNEQFF. The CDR3, as DNA: TGCGCCAGCAGCCCGGGACTAGCGGCAGCTTACAATGAGCAGTTCTTC.

This chain links TRBV10-3 with TRBJ2-1, with TRBD2 matching 12 bases. Germline V gene sequence: CDR1 ENHRY, CDR2 SYGVKD. The V segment lost 6 bases and the J segment 6 bases; nucleotides outside the gene matches: 9. The CDR3 runs to 16 residues. CDR3 sequence (DNA): TGTGCCATCAGCAAGGCTAGCGGGGGGGCCGGCAATGAGCAGTTCTTC. It specifies CAISKASGGAGNEQFF.

The chain carries TRBV7-2 and TRBJ1-5, with D perhaps matching TRBD1 (6 bases). Looked up from germline, CDR1 is SGHTA and CDR2 is FQGNSA. The CDR3 runs 16 residues. Trimming pared 0 bases from V and 6 bases from J, leaving 15 bases between. Here the CDR3 DNA reads TGTGCCAGCAGCTTAGCGGGGAGGGGGATACGTCAGCCCCAGCATTTT. Its translation is CASSLAGRGIRQPQHF. Supplemented by reference TRBV7-2 and TRBJ1-5, the full variable domain reads GAGVSQSPSNKVTEKGKDVELRCDPISGHTALYWYRQSLGQGLEFLIYFQGNSAPDKSGLPSDRFSAERTGGSVSTLTIQRTQQEDSAVYLCASSLAGRGIRQPQHFGDGTRLSIL.

The chain links TRBV5-1 to TRBJ1-2; D is possibly TRBD1 (6 bases). Trimming shortened V by 0 bases and J by 3 bases, and 6 bases separated the two germline ends. The CDR3 contains 13 residues. CDR1 is SGHRS and CDR2 is YFSETQ in the germline V gene. The DNA of the CDR3 is TGCGCCAGCAGCTTGGACAGGGACTATGGCTACACCTTC. Translated, it gives CASSLDRDYGYTF.

V gene TRBV12-3 or TRBV12-4 combines with J gene TRBJ2-1, with TRBD2 matching 7 bases. V lost 2 bases, J lost 7 bases, and 2 bases stayed unmatched. This CDR3 is built from 13 residues. In DNA form, the CDR3 reads TGTGCCAGCAGTTTATTGGGGGGGAATGAGCAGTTCTTC. Protein: CASSLLGGNEQFF.

There are a few counts of this clone. The chain employs TRBV7-6 and TRBJ2-7; 7 bases are shared with TRBD1. The CDR3 length is 13 residues. V was pared by 8 bases and J by 2 bases, with 6 bases of the junction left unmatched. Germline assignment: CDR1 SGHVS and CDR2 FNYEAQ. The chain's CDR3 is CASARDRAYEQYF. The CDR3 bases are TGTGCCAGCGCCAGGGACAGAGCCTACGAGCAGTACTTC.

This chain connects TRBV6-5 to TRBJ1-2; 9 nucleotides align to TRBD1. The CDR3 extends over 13 amino acids. The germline V gene has CDR1 MNHEY and CDR2 SVGAGI. V trimming: 6 bases; J trimming: 5 bases; junction bases outside the gene matches: 4. CDR3 sequence (DNA): TGTGCCAGCAGGCTTGGGACAGGGTATGGCTACACCTTC. This codes for CASRLGTGYGYTF.

This rearrangement joins TRBV29-1 to TRBJ1-1; D is uncertain. Germline V gene lookup returns CDR1 SQVTM and CDR2 ANQGSEA. CDR3 length equals 14 residues. Trimming pared 6 bases from V and 0 bases from J, leaving 14 bases between. DNA for the CDR3: TGCAGCGTCGCTAGGACTACTATGAACACTGAAGCTTTCTTT. Protein product: CSVARTTMNTEAFF.

This clone was counted between two and nine times. This chain connects TRBV18 to TRBJ1-3, with D uncertain. Germline loops: CDR1 KGHSH, CDR2 LQKENI. The CDR3 is 12 amino acids. The V and J ends lost 3 bases and 4 bases respectively, with 4 bases between them. CDR3 bases: TGTGCCAGCTCACCCCCAGGAAACACCATATATTTT. This codes for CASSPPGNTIYF.

This chain uses TRBV27 with TRBJ2-7, with D tentatively TRBD2 (6 bases). Germline loops: CDR1 MNHEY, CDR2 SMNVEV (reference sequence). The V end was cut by 5 bases, the J end by 0 bases, with 14 bases between. This CDR3 has 15 amino acids. The CDR3 protein is CASSVTSQSSYEQYF. The CDR3 DNA reads TGTGCCAGCAGTGTTACTAGCCAAAGCTCCTACGAGCAGTACTTC.

This sequence joins TRBV5-1 and TRBJ2-7; 11 bases align to TRBD2. The V gene's germline CDR1 is SGHRS and CDR2 YFSETQ. This CDR3 region has 18 residues. V dropped 4 bases and J dropped 0; count of bases not matched to a gene: 12. The CDR3 nucleotides are TGCGCCAGCAGCGCCGGACCCCAACTAGCGGGGGCCTCCTACGAGCAGTACTTC. Protein sequence: CASSAGPQLAGASYEQYF. The entire variable domain, with the rest obtained from reference TRBV5-1 and TRBJ2-7, is as follows: KAGVTQTPRYLIKTRGQQVTLSCSPISGHRSVSWYQQTPGQGLQFLFEYFSETQRNKGNFPGRFSGRQFSNSRSEMNVSTLELGDSALYLCASSAGPQLAGASYEQYFGPGTRLTVT.

This rearrangement joins TRBV5-1 to TRBJ2-2; 13 nucleotides agree with TRBD2. Germline CDR1 is SGHRS and CDR2 is YFSETQ. The V and J ends lost 0 bases and 10 bases, in that order; junction bases with no gene match: 9. The CDR3 extends over 17 amino acids. CDR3 residues: CASSLGVTSGRAAELFF. For the CDR3, the DNA is TGCGCCAGCAGCTTGGGGGTAACTAGCGGGAGGGCCGCGGAGCTGTTTTTT. The full variable domain, rest sourced from reference TRBV5-1 and TRBJ2-2, is KAGVTQTPRYLIKTRGQQVTLSCSPISGHRSVSWYQQTPGQGLQFLFEYFSETQRNKGNFPGRFSGRQFSNSRSEMNVSTLELGDSALYLCASSLGVTSGRAAELFFGEGSRLTVL.

The chain has TRBV27 and TRBJ1-1; D is perhaps TRBD1 (6 bases). The CDR3 runs to 16 residues. The ends were cut back, 5 bases at V and 0 bases at J, with 16 bases in the middle. CDR1 and CDR2 from the germline V gene are MNHEY and SMNVEV (reference sequence). CDR3 protein: CASSGLDRSVNTEAFF. The CDR3 nucleotides are TGTGCCAGCAGTGGACTGGACAGATCGGTGAACACTGAAGCTTTCTTT.

The chain is built from TRBV7-8 and TRBJ2-5; 9 bases are shared with TRBD2. V gave up 5 bases and J gave up 1 base; unmatched junction bases: 8. Germline CDR1 reads SGHVS; CDR2 reads FQNEAQ. The CDR3 covers 16 residues. The DNA for the CDR3 is TGTGCCAGCAGCCGAGCGGGAGGACTACTCCAAGAGACCCAGTACTTC. Protein: CASSRAGGLLQETQYF.

In this sample, this clone turned up a few times. The chain recombines TRBV7-8 with TRBJ2-5; D is possibly TRBD2 (6 bases). V lost 5 bases and J lost 6, with 22 bases in between. The CDR3 contains 16 residues. Germline V gene data show CDR1 as SGHVS and CDR2 as FQNEAQ. The CDR3 is CASSPNPRLVAQTQYF. CDR3 DNA sequence: TGTGCCAGCAGCCCAAACCCTCGACTAGTCGCGCAGACCCAGTACTTC.